Each of the 29 T cell receptor beta chains below was sequenced from the same sample in a study of blood T cell repertoires in COVID-19. Sequencing used immunoSEQ multiplex PCR; TCRdb keeps in-frame clones, though not all of them. This sample has fewer than 200,000 clones, with approximately 84% found just once. The sequenced sample was peripheral blood. The receptors here all came from a woman between 45 and 65 years old with COVID-19, enrolled during active disease.

The chain recombines TRBV18 with TRBJ1-1; no firm D call. This CDR3 region has 15 residues. V lost 3 bases, J lost 2 bases, and 13 bases lay in between. From germline, CDR1 is KGHSH and CDR2 LQKENI. CDR3 in DNA: TGTGCCAGCTCACCCCAAGAGACTTTAAACACTGAAGCTTTCTTT. Protein sequence: CASSPQETLNTEAFF.

This sequence joins TRBV2 and TRBJ2-7, with D possibly matching TRBD1 (6 bases). The germline CDR1 and CDR2 sequences are SNHLY and FYNNEI. Trimming took 7 bases from V and 2 from J, leaving 12 bases between them. The CDR3 totals 13 residues. The CDR3 region has the DNA TGTGCCAGCAAGGGGGACCGACCCTACGAGCAGTACTTC. This encodes CASKGDRPYEQYF.

The chain recombines TRBV11-2 with TRBJ2-1; TRBD1 aligns across 9 bases. The trim removed 5 bases at V and 5 bases at J, leaving 4 bases unmatched. CDR1 is SGHAT and CDR2 is FQNNGV in the germline V gene. This CDR3 spans 14 amino acids. For the CDR3, the DNA is TGTGCCAGCAGCCACGGACAGGGGAACAATGAGCAGTTCTTC. It translates to CASSHGQGNNEQFF.

The chain links TRBV7-2 to TRBJ2-1, with 15 bases aligning to TRBD2. After removal of 2 bases from V and 9 bases from J, the junction contained 8 bases not matched to a gene. Germline loops: CDR1 SGHTA, CDR2 FQGNSA. The CDR3 loop spans 17 amino acids. CDR3 DNA: TGTGCCAGCAGCTTAAAAGGGCGGACTAGCGGGGGGGCTGAGCAGTTCTTC. This gives the protein CASSLKGRTSGGAEQFF.

The gene calls are TRBV19 and TRBJ2-3; tentative D call: TRBD2 (6 bases). This CDR3 region has 13 residues. In germline, CDR1 is LNHDA, CDR2 SQIVND (reference sequence). V gave up 7 bases and J gave up 0 bases, with 8 bases separating them. The CDR3 DNA is TGTGCCAGTACGGGGGACAGCACAGATACGCAGTATTTT. Amino acids: CASTGDSTDTQYF.

The rearrangement joins TRBV5-4 to TRBJ2-7, with 8 nucleotides matching TRBD1. With 4 bases clipped from V and 3 bases from J, the junction kept 6 bases outside the gene matches. The germline gives CDR1 SGHNT, CDR2 YYREEE (reference sequence). The CDR3 consists of 14 residues. For the CDR3, the DNA is TGTGCCAGCAGCCCGACAGGGGTCGGCTACGAGCAGTACTTC. Encoded protein: CASSPTGVGYEQYF.

This chain connects TRBV19 to TRBJ1-2, with D tentatively TRBD1 (6 bases). Germline values: CDR1 LNHDA, CDR2 SQIVND (reference sequence). The CDR3 has 15 amino acids. Trimming pared 3 bases from V and 5 bases from J, leaving 16 bases between. The CDR3 DNA is TGTGCCAGTAGTATTCGAGCGGCGGGGGCGTATGGCTACACCTTC. Protein sequence: CASSIRAAGAYGYTF.

This clone was seen a single time. The CDR3 reads CASGAGTGEEKLFF. The CDR3 bases are TGTGCCAGTGGGGCCGGGACAGGGGAGGAAAAACTGTTTTTT. The chain combines TRBV2 with TRBJ1-4, with 10 bases matching TRBD1. The length of the CDR3 is 14 residues. Per germline, CDR1 SNHLY and CDR2 FYNNEI. Trimming cost V 9 bases and J 8 bases; bases outside gene matches: 9.

The chain links TRBV9 to TRBJ1-5, with D perhaps matching TRBD1 (5 bases). The CDR3 has 15 residues. V dropped 4 bases and J dropped 0 bases, with 11 bases sitting between them. CDR1 is SGDLS and CDR2 is YYNGEE in the germline V gene. The CDR3 DNA is TGTGCCAGCAGCCGCGGACATAATAGCAATCAGCCCCAGCATTTT. It translates to CASSRGHNSNQPQHF.

The rearrangement joins TRBV19 to TRBJ1-2; 9 positions agree with TRBD1. This CDR3 has 15 amino acids. Germline values: CDR1 LNHDA, CDR2 SQIVND (reference sequence). V shed 1 base, J shed 4 bases, and the junction held 4 bases outside the gene matches. The CDR3 reads CASSIATGGAYGYTF. CDR3 DNA: TGTGCCAGTAGTATAGCCACAGGGGGCGCCTATGGCTACACCTTC.

V and J are TRBV4-1 and TRBJ1-6; perhaps TRBD1 as D (5 bases). Trimming took off 0 bases at V and 7 bases at J, with 10 bases between the two ends. Germline lookup yields CDR1 MGHRA and CDR2 YSYEKL. The CDR3 has 15 residues. CDR3 protein: CASSQEMGGNSPLHF. Here the CDR3 DNA reads TGCGCCAGCAGCCAAGAAATGGGGGGGAATTCACCCCTCCACTTT.

The chain uses TRBV2 and TRBJ1-2, with D maybe TRBD1 (6 bases). Trimming shortened V by 4 bases and J by 7 bases, and 19 bases separated the two germline ends. In germline, CDR1 is SNHLY, CDR2 FYNNEI. The CDR3 runs to 15 residues. The CDR3 DNA reads as TGTGCCAGCAGTGCAATCTTGGGGGGGGCGCGTGGCTACACCTTC. It specifies CASSAILGGARGYTF. Using reference TRBV2 and TRBJ1-2 for the parts outside the CDR3, the full variable domain is EPEVTQTPSHQVTQMGQEVILRCVPISNHLYFYWYRQILGQKVEFLVSFYNNEISEKSEIFDDQFSVERPDGSNFTLKIRSTKLEDSAMYFCASSAILGGARGYTFGSGTRLTVV.

This clone was detected once. The V and J genes are TRBV6-5 and TRBJ1-1; D might be TRBD1 (5 bases). Trimming left V 5 bases short and J 5 bases short, with 15 bases between. CDR3 length equals 14 residues. Germline V gene data show CDR1 as MNHEY and CDR2 as SVGAGI. The CDR3 here is CASSPRGGSTEAFF. CDR3 nucleotide sequence: TGTGCCAGCAGTCCGCGGGGGGGGTCGACTGAAGCTTTCTTT.

The rearrangement uses TRBV5-4 and TRBJ1-2, with a weak D call TRBD1 (5 bases). V lost 6 bases, J lost 2 bases, and 14 bases lay in between. From germline, CDR1 is SGHNT and CDR2 YYREEE (reference sequence). The CDR3 has 14 amino acids. In DNA, the CDR3 is TGTGCCAGCACCATTGGGGGGAGAAACTATGGCTACACCTTC. This sequence encodes CASTIGGRNYGYTF.

The V gene is TRBV6-5, the J gene TRBJ2-1; TRBD2 is a possible D gene (6 bases). Trimming shortened V by 2 bases and J by 3 bases, and 8 bases separated the two germline ends. The germline V gene has CDR1 MNHEY and CDR2 SVGAGI. The CDR3 extends over 14 amino acids. The CDR3 spells CASSYGGDYNEQFF. CDR3 DNA sequence: TGTGCCAGCAGTTACGGAGGGGACTACAATGAGCAGTTCTTC.

The chain employs TRBV11-2 and TRBJ2-7; 8 bases are shared with TRBD1. With V trimmed by 1 base and J by 5 bases, 7 bases remained unmatched. In germline, CDR1 is SGHAT, CDR2 FQNNGV. The CDR3 is 15 amino acids. The CDR3 spells CASSLVAGGVHEQYF. As DNA, the CDR3 is TGTGCCAGCAGCTTAGTTGCAGGGGGCGTACACGAGCAGTACTTC.

Comments on this clone: The junction departs from germline at one end; a sequencing error may be responsible. The chain recombines TRBV6-1 with TRBJ1-3; 7 nucleotides align to TRBD1. Germline V CDR1 and CDR2: MNHNS, SASEGT. The CDR3 covers 17 residues. This CDR3 is CASSEGGGGASGNTIYF. In nucleotides, the CDR3 is TGTGCCAGCAGCGAAGGAGGAGGGGGCGCGTCTGGAAACACCATATATTTT.

The CDR3 sequence: CASSRRGFGTEAFF. In DNA form, the CDR3 reads TGTGCCAGCAGCCGCCGGGGGTTTGGGACTGAAGCTTTCTTT. V is TRBV6-5 and J is TRBJ1-1, with a tentative D call TRBD1 (5 bases). This CDR3 region has 14 residues. The V gene's germline CDR1 is MNHEY and CDR2 SVGAGI. The V and J ends lost 6 bases and 5 bases respectively, with 16 bases between them.

Only one count was recorded for this clone. The V call is TRBV3-1 (or the pseudogene TRBV3-2), the J call TRBJ2-5; 7 nucleotides align to TRBD1. Germline V gene lookup returns CDR1 LGHDT and CDR2 YNNKEL (reference sequence). Trimming cost V 5 bases and J 4 bases; bases outside gene matches: 7. The CDR3 spans 14 residues. CDR3 protein: CASSFRDSLETQYF. The CDR3 DNA sequence: TGTGCCAGCAGCTTCCGGGACAGCCTAGAGACCCAGTACTTC.

This clone was picked up one time. The chain links TRBV27 to TRBJ1-5; D unresolved. Germline V gene data show CDR1 as MNHEY and CDR2 as SMNVEV (reference sequence). V shed 6 bases and J shed 7 bases, with 13 bases lying between them. This CDR3 is 13 amino acids long. Here the CDR3 DNA reads TGTGCCAGCAGCAAACTCTCTCTGCAGCCCCAGCATTTT. Translating it yields CASSKLSLQPQHF.

The rearrangement uses TRBV7-9 and TRBJ1-1; 10 nucleotides line up with TRBD1. With 2 bases clipped from V and 2 bases from J, the junction kept 8 bases outside the gene matches. The length of the CDR3 is 17 residues. CDR1 and CDR2 (germline): SEHNR, FQNEAQ (reference sequence). Written as DNA, the CDR3 is TGTGCCAGCAGCTTACCGCTGGGACAGGGGATAAACACTGAAGCTTTCTTT. This encodes CASSLPLGQGINTEAFF.

To note about this clone: The same CDR3 also results from other DNA sequences found in this sample. The V call is TRBV10-3, the J call TRBJ2-1; 10 nucleotides agree with TRBD1. The CDR3 consists of 16 residues. CDR1 and CDR2 (germline): ENHRY, SYGVKD. V gave up 1 base and J gave up 6 bases; unmatched junction bases: 6. Written as DNA, the CDR3 is TGTGCCATCAGTGAGTACCGGGACAGGGGCCGCAATGAGCAGTTCTTC. It translates to CAISEYRDRGRNEQFF.

The chain recombines TRBV9 with TRBJ2-3; D might be TRBD2 (5 bases). V dropped 0 bases and J dropped 2 bases, with 16 bases sitting between them. The CDR3 is made up of 17 amino acids. CDR1 is SGDLS, CDR2 YYNGEE, per germline. Here the CDR3 reads CASSVDYPSRHTDTQYF. The CDR3 bases are TGTGCCAGCAGCGTAGATTATCCTAGCAGACACACAGATACGCAGTATTTT.

The chain recombines TRBV7-9 with TRBJ1-1; a possible D gene is TRBD1 (5 bases). Trimming cost V 7 bases and J 4 bases, with 10 bases left between them. The CDR3 is 12 amino acids. CDR1 is SEHNR, CDR2 FQNEAQ, per germline (reference sequence). Here the CDR3 reads CASNQGGTEAFF. The CDR3 DNA follows: TGTGCCAGCAACCAGGGTGGCACTGAAGCTTTCTTT.

The V and J genes are TRBV15 and TRBJ2-5, with a weak D call TRBD1 (5 bases). The CDR3 runs 15 residues. Germline-derived CDR1 and CDR2 are LNHNV and YYDKDF (reference sequence). Between the trimmed V and J ends, which lost 0 bases and 0 bases, there was a span of 8 bases. CDR3 in amino acids: CATSRDGANQETQYF. The DNA of the CDR3 is TGTGCCACCAGCAGAGATGGGGCTAACCAAGAGACCCAGTACTTC.

The rearrangement uses TRBV7-2 and TRBJ2-1, with 7 bases aligning to TRBD2. CDR3 length: 11 amino acids. The ends lost 5 bases at V and 13 bases at J; junction bases unmatched: 5. Per the germline V gene, CDR1 is SGHTA and CDR2 is FQGNSA. This CDR3 reads CASSTGGFQFF. The CDR3 nucleotides are TGTGCCAGCAGCACGGGAGGATTCCAGTTCTTC.

This chain uses TRBV27 with TRBJ1-5; a weak D match, TRBD1 (6 bases). CDR1 MNHEY and CDR2 SMNVEV come from the germline V gene (reference sequence). This CDR3 spans 13 amino acids. V was shortened by 2 bases and J by 7 bases, with 9 bases between the two germline ends. CDR3 loop: CASSLGRGQPQHF. The CDR3 DNA reads as TGTGCCAGCAGTTTAGGCAGGGGACAGCCCCAGCATTTT.

The chain joins TRBV19 to TRBJ1-6, with 7 bases lining up with TRBD1. The CDR3 has 12 amino acids. V lost 6 bases, J lost 10 bases, and 3 bases stayed unmatched. The germline gives CDR1 LNHDA, CDR2 SQIVND (reference sequence). The CDR3 loop reads CASRQGRSPLHF. The CDR3 bases are TGTGCCAGTAGACAGGGGAGGTCACCCCTCCACTTT.

The V and J genes are TRBV7-2 and TRBJ1-6, with TRBD1 matching 9 bases. CDR1 and CDR2 from the germline V gene are SGHTA and FQGNSA. With V trimmed by 1 base and J by 6 bases, 7 bases remained unmatched. CDR3 length: 17 amino acids. The CDR3 loop is CASSLDGTGRFNSPLHF. The CDR3 DNA reads as TGTGCCAGCAGCTTAGATGGGACAGGGAGGTTTAATTCACCCCTCCACTTT.